A selection of T cell receptor beta chains follows, all from one sample in a study of blood T cell repertoires in COVID-19. The assay was immunoSEQ multiplex PCR, and TCRdb's table has in-frame clones only and misses some. Of just under 350,000 clones in the sample, around 87% are singletons; the top ten hold over 6%. The sequencing input was peripheral blood. These receptors came from a woman between 45 and 65 years old with COVID-19, enrolled during active disease. CDR3s leave out the opening cysteine and the closing phenylalanine or tryptophan.

V: TRBV9
J: TRBJ2-1
CDR3: ASSGLGSPNEQF

V: TRBV5-1
J: TRBJ2-1
CDR3: ASSLFVSGANNEQF

V: TRBV10-3
J: TRBJ2-7
CDR3: AISGGTGENEQY

V: TRBV2
J: TRBJ2-1
CDR3: ASKYRQGITYNEQF

V: TRBV27
J: TRBJ2-2
CDR3: ASRKRGMNTGELF

V: TRBV14
J: TRBJ2-2
CDR3: ASTRQGGTGELF

V: TRBV7-9
J: TRBJ2-3
CDR3: ASSSSGMSTDTQY

V: TRBV19
J: TRBJ1-5
CDR3: ASSTDRGQQPQH

V: TRBV11-3
J: TRBJ2-3
CDR3: ASSAGSGRGTDTQY

V: TRBV5-1
J: TRBJ1-1
CDR3: ASSPDRAPEAF

V: TRBV19
J: TRBJ1-2
CDR3: ASSIGLKMGDYGYT

V: TRBV7-9
J: TRBJ2-2
CDR3: APAMSKGAVNTGELF

V: TRBV19
J: TRBJ2-4
CDR3: ASSKTEGRRNIQY

V: TRBV5-5
J: TRBJ2-7
CDR3: ASSLAGFYEQY

V: TRBV4-1
J: TRBJ2-1
CDR3: ASSQDPSGSKRSYNEQF

V: TRBV19
J: TRBJ1-4
CDR3: ASSIGGSTNEKLF

V: TRBV29-1
J: TRBJ1-3
CDR3: SVRGLPGSGNTIY

V: TRBV6-5
J: TRBJ1-1
CDR3: ASSLGHTNTEAF